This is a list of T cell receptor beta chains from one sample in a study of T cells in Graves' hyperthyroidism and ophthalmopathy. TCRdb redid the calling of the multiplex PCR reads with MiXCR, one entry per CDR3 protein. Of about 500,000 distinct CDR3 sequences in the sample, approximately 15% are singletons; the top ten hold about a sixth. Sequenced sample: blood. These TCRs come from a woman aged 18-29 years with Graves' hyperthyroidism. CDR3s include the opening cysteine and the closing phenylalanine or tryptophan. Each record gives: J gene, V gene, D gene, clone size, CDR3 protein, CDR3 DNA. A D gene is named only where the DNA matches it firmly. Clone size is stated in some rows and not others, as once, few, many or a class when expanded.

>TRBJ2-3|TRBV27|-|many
CASSRGTPPDTQYF
TGTGCCAGCAGTAGAGGGACCCCGCCAGATACGCAGTATTTT
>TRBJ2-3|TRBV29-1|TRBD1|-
CSVGTGPSTDTQYF
TGCAGCGTCGGGACAGGCCCGAGCACAGATACGCAGTATTTT
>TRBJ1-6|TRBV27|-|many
CASSTSTTGYNSPLHF
TGTGCCAGCAGCACTTCAACGACAGGCTATAATTCACCCCTCCACTTT
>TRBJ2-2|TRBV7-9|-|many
CASSRRDREVGELFF
TGTGCCAGCAGCCGCCGAGACAGGGAGGTCGGGGAGCTGTTTTTT
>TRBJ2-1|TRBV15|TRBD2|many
CATSRVAASGYNEQFF
TGTGCCACCAGCAGAGTAGCGGCTAGCGGGTACAATGAGCAGTTCTTC
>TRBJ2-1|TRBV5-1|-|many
CASTQDGWGNEQFF
TGCGCCAGCACCCAAGACGGTTGGGGCAATGAGCAGTTCTTC
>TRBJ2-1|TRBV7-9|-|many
CASTPDASSYNEQFF
TGTGCCAGCACTCCTGACGCTAGCTCCTACAATGAGCAGTTCTTC
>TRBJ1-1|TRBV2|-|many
CASSEWRAEAFF
TGTGCCAGCAGTGAATGGAGGGCTGAAGCTTTCTTT
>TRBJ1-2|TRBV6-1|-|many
CASSESGFYGYTF
TGTGCCAGCAGTGAGTCGGGATTCTATGGCTACACCTTC
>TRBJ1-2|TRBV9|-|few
CASTSTSTAGGYTF
TGTGCCAGCACCTCCACCTCAACCGCGGGAGGCTACACCTTC
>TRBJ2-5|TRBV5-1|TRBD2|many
CASSLMPSGRERETQYF
TGCGCCAGCAGCTTGATGCCTAGCGGGAGAGAACGAGAGACCCAGTACTTC
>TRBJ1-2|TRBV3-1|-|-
CASSQDNPINYGYTF
TGTGCCAGCAGCCAAGATAACCCGATTAACTATGGCTACACCTTC
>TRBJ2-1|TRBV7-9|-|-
CASSLGTSGEQFF
TGTGCCAGCAGCTTAGGGACCTCTGGTGAGCAGTTCTTC
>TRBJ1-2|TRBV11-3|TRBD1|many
CASSLDHRGPPGGYTF
TGTGCCAGCAGCTTAGATCACAGGGGTCCCCCGGGAGGCTACACCTTC
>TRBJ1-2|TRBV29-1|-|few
CSEGSQGGYTF
TGCAGCGAGGGATCTCAGGGGGGCTACACCTTC
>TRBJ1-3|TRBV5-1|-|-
CASSSQSGNTIYF
TGCGCCAGCAGCTCCCAGAGTGGAAACACCATATATTTT
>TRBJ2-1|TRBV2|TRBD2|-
CASRPGLAGTQQFF
TGTGCCAGCAGACCGGGACTAGCGGGTACCCAGCAGTTCTTC
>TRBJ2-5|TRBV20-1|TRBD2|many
CSARDGVAGVETQYF
TGCAGTGCTAGAGATGGGGTAGCGGGAGTAGAGACCCAGTACTTC
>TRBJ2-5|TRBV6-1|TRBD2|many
CASRGAAGAQETQYF
TGTGCCAGCAGAGGGGCAGCGGGAGCCCAAGAGACCCAGTACTTC
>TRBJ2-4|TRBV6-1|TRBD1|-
CASSEAGTVKNIQYF
TGTGCCAGCAGTGAAGCCGGGACAGTTAAAAACATTCAGTACTTC
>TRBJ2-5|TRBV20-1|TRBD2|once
CSASRLAGKWDHQETQYF
TGCAGTGCTAGCCGACTAGCGGGAAAGTGGGACCACCAAGAGACCCAGTACTTC
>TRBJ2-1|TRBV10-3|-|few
CAINPALSYNEQFF
TGTGCCATCAACCCGGCGCTCTCCTACAATGAGCAGTTCTTC
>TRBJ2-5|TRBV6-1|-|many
CATSESRETQYF
TGTGCCACCTCAGAGAGTCGAGAGACCCAGTACTTC
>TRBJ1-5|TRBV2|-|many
CASRKDSNQPQHF
TGTGCCAGCAGGAAGGACAGCAATCAGCCCCAGCATTTT
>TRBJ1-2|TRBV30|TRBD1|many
CAWSGGTANGYTF
TGTGCCTGGAGTGGGGGGACAGCGAATGGCTACACCTTC
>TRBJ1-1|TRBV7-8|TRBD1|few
CASSLGFWDSLLDGQRDTEAFF
TGTGCCAGCAGCTTAGGGTTTTGGGACAGCCTGTTGGACGGTCAAAGGGACACTGAAGCTTTCTTT
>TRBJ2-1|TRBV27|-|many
CASSLSPRAEQFF
TGTGCCAGCAGTTTAAGCCCCCGGGCTGAGCAGTTCTTC
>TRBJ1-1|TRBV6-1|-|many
CASSYQGKAFF
TGTGCCAGCAGTTATCAGGGAAAAGCTTTCTTT
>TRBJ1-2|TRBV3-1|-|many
CASSPPATNYGYTF
TGTGCCAGCAGCCCCCCCGCCACTAACTATGGCTACACCTTC
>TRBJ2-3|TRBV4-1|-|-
CASSQDSSGSGTDTQYF
TGCGCCAGCAGCCAAGATAGTTCTGGATCAGGCACAGATACGCAGTATTTT
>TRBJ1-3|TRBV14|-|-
CASSQRLQGLPSGNTIYF
TGTGCCAGCAGCCAGCGACTACAGGGACTCCCTTCTGGAAACACCATATATTTT
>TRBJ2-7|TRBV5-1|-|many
CASSRVAGPSSYEQYF
TGCGCCAGCAGCCGGGTGGCGGGACCCAGCTCCTACGAGCAGTACTTC
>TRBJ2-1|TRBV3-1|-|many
CASSQESLRQVEQFF
TGTGCCAGCAGCCAAGAGTCCTTGAGGCAGGTTGAGCAGTTCTTC
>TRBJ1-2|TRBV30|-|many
CAWSVRMDDGYTF
TGTGCCTGGAGTGTCCGGATGGATGATGGCTACACCTTC
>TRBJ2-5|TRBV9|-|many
CASSVGPLWKETQYF
TGTGCCAGCAGCGTAGGCCCCCTCTGGAAAGAGACCCAGTACTTC
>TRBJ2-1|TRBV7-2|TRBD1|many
CASRPTGVYEQFF
TGTGCCAGCAGACCTACAGGGGTCTATGAGCAGTTCTTC
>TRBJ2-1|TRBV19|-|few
CASSFQRLTYNEQFF
TGTGCCAGTAGTTTCCAACGATTAACCTACAATGAGCAGTTCTTC
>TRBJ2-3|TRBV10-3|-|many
CAISESVRGVTDTQYF
TGTGCCATCAGTGAATCCGTTCGAGGGGTTACAGATACGCAGTATTTT
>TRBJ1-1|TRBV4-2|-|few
CASSLDRLTEAFF
TGTGCCAGCAGCCTGGACAGACTCACTGAAGCTTTCTTT
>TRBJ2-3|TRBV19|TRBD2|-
CASSIGAGTDTQYF
TGTGCCAGTAGTATAGGAGCGGGGACAGATACGCAGTATTTT
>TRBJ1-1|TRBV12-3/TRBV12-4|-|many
CASSLAIPDSEAFF
TGTGCCAGCAGTTTAGCGATACCGGACAGTGAAGCTTTCTTT
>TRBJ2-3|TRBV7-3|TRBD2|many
CASSLTVSGSSNTQYF
TGTGCCAGCAGCTTAACGGTTAGCGGGAGCAGCAATACGCAGTATTTT
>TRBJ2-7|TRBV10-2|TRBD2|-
CASTGRTYEQYF
TGCGCCAGCACCGGGAGGACATACGAGCAGTACTTC
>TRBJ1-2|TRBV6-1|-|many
CASTGGVRDYGYTF
TGTGCCAGCACCGGCGGGGTTCGGGACTATGGCTACACCTTC
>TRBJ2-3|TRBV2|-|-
CASSERAPSTDTQYF
TGTGCCAGCAGTGAGAGGGCTCCTAGCACAGATACGCAGTATTTT
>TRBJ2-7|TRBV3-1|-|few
CASSQGAAGLYEQYF
TGTGCCAGCAGCCAAGGGGCAGCGGGCCTCTACGAGCAGTACTTC
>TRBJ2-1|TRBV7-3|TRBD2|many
CASSPSASGSGEQFF
TGTGCCAGCAGCCCCTCCGCTAGCGGGAGTGGAGAGCAGTTCTTC
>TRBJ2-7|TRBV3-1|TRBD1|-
CASSAPGQGSRYEQYF
TGTGCCAGCAGCGCCCCGGGACAGGGATCAAGATACGAGCAGTACTTC
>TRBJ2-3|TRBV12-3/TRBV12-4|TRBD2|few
CASSLDSGSKSDTQYF
TGTGCCAGCAGTTTGGATAGCGGGAGCAAGTCAGATACGCAGTATTTT
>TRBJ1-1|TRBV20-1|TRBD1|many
CSARDRQGVVRTEAFF
TGCAGTGCTAGAGATCGACAGGGGGTAGTAAGAACTGAAGCTTTCTTT
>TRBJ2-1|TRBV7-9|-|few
CASSASSSGNEQFF
TGTGCCAGCAGCGCAAGTAGTTCGGGCAATGAGCAGTTCTTC
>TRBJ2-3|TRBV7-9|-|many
CASSPGWSGSAQYF
TGTGCCAGCAGCCCAGGTTGGTCCGGAAGCGCGCAGTATTTT
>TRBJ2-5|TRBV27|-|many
CASAPDPAYQETQYF
TGTGCCAGCGCCCCGGACCCGGCGTACCAAGAGACCCAGTACTTC